Presented here are 23 T cell receptor beta chains from one specimen sequenced in a study of cytomegalovirus exposure and HLA in healthy donors. This table comes from immunoSEQ multiplex PCR, and its TCRdb copy is limited to in-frame clones, with some not included. Altogether 120,000 or so clones are present, approximately 89% being singletons, with the ten largest covering 0.95% to 1.3%. Specimen: PBMCs. The source is a woman between 18 and 30 years old in good health and CMV-seronegative.

The J gene is TRBJ2-1, the V gene TRBV27; maybe TRBD2 (5 bases). This CDR3 comprises 16 residues. V lost 2 bases and J lost 2, with 13 bases in between. Germline V gene sequence: CDR1 MNHEY, CDR2 SMNVEV (reference sequence). The CDR3 DNA follows: TGTGCCAGCAGTTTAGAGCCCAGCGGCACCTACAATGAGCAGTTCTTC. Protein product: CASSLEPSGTYNEQFF.

This clone turned up a few times. The chain employs TRBV18 and TRBJ2-7; TRBD1 aligns across 9 bases. The CDR3 consists of 15 residues. V was pared by 3 bases and J by 6 bases, with 9 bases of the junction left unmatched. Looked up from germline, CDR1 is KGHSH and CDR2 is LQKENI. CDR3 DNA sequence: TGTGCCAGCTCACCTAAGGGACAGGGAGGGGGCGAGCAGTACTTC. Its protein is CASSPKGQGGGEQYF.

This sequence joins TRBV7-2 and TRBJ2-7, with no clear D. Trimming pared 2 bases from V and 2 bases from J, leaving 10 bases between. Germline CDR1 is SGHTA and CDR2 is FQGNSA. The CDR3 loop spans 14 amino acids. CDR3 nucleotide sequence: TGTGCCAGCAGCTTATATCGAGGAGCCTACGAGCAGTACGTC. It encodes CASSLYRGAYEQYV.

The chain joins TRBV4-1 to TRBJ1-1, with D tentatively TRBD1 (6 bases). The CDR3 spans 14 residues. Germline CDR1 MGHRA, CDR2 YSYEKL. Trimming shortened V by 4 bases and J by 4 bases, and 13 bases separated the two germline ends. CDR3 sequence reads: CASSPEGVVTEAFF. The DNA of the CDR3 is TGCGCCAGCAGCCCCGAGGGGGTGGTCACTGAAGCTTTCTTT.

The V and J genes are TRBV15 and TRBJ1-1; no reliable D call. Germline lookup yields CDR1 LNHNV and CDR2 YYDKDF (reference sequence). This CDR3 is built from 14 residues. V lost 3 bases to trimming and J lost 4 bases, with 12 bases between them. The CDR3 DNA is TGTGCCACCAGCAGTCCTAGACCGAGCACTGAAGCTTTCTTT. Its translation: CATSSPRPSTEAFF. Complete variable domain (other parts from reference TRBV15 and TRBJ1-1): DAMVIQNPRYQVTQFGKPVTLSCSQTLNHNVMYWYQQKSSQAPKLLFHYYDKDFNNEADTPDNFQSRRPNTSFCFLDIRSPGLGDTAMYLCATSSPRPSTEAFFGQGTRLTVV.

The V call is TRBV28, the J call TRBJ2-1, with TRBD2 matching over 9 bases. Germline CDR1 and CDR2: MDHEN and SYDVKM. Trimming removed 5 bases from V and 5 bases from J; junction bases left unmatched: 7. The CDR3 has 15 residues. DNA of the CDR3: TGTGCCAGCAGTCCTTCTAGCGGGGACCACAATGAGCAGTTCTTC. Amino acids: CASSPSSGDHNEQFF.

This chain uses TRBV4-2 with TRBJ1-2; the match to TRBD1 covers 9 bases. The CDR3 spans 17 residues. The germline CDR1 and CDR2 sequences are LGHNA and YNFKEQ. Unmatched junction bases numbered 8, after V lost 1 base and J lost 2 bases. The CDR3 DNA reads as TGTGCCAGCAGCCAAGTCGGGACAGGGCTTTCCAACTATGGCTACACCTTC. It translates to CASSQVGTGLSNYGYTF.

This chain uses TRBV11-2 with TRBJ1-1, with D hard to call. The CDR3 contains 13 residues. Trimming shortened V by 5 bases and J by 3 bases, and 10 bases separated the two germline ends. From germline, CDR1 is SGHAT and CDR2 FQNNGV. The CDR3 DNA sequence: TGTGCCAGCAGCCTTACGCGGGACACTGAAGCTTTCTTT. The encoded protein is CASSLTRDTEAFF.

This sequence joins TRBV15 and TRBJ2-7; TRBD1 is a possible D gene (6 bases). CDR3 size: 13 residues. Germline CDR1 is LNHNV and CDR2 is YYDKDF (reference sequence). Trimming pared 6 bases from V and 1 base from J, leaving 10 bases between. CDR3 nucleotides: TGTGCCACCAGTACAGGGAAGTCCTACGAGCAGTACTTC. It codes for CATSTGKSYEQYF.

V and J are TRBV10-1 and TRBJ2-7; TRBD2 agrees at 10 bases. Germline assignment: CDR1 WNHNN and CDR2 SYGVQD (reference sequence). The length of the CDR3 is 17 residues. Trimming cost V 2 bases and J 2 bases; bases outside gene matches: 9. The CDR3 DNA reads TGCGCCAGCAGTGAGGGGTTAGCGGGAGGTATTACCTACGAGCAGTACTTC. It specifies CASSEGLAGGITYEQYF.

V and J are TRBV5-1 and TRBJ2-2, with 8 bases lining up with TRBD1. In germline, CDR1 is SGHRS, CDR2 YFSETQ. The CDR3 runs to 17 residues. V gave up 1 base and J gave up 1 base; unmatched junction bases: 6. The CDR3 sequence: CASSLFGQGENTGELFF. For the CDR3, the DNA is TGCGCCAGCAGCTTGTTCGGACAGGGCGAGAACACCGGGGAGCTGTTTTTT.

In its sample, this clone was seen a few times. The chain combines TRBV7-9 with TRBJ1-2; D ambiguous. The CDR3 is 12 residues long. V was cut by 5 bases and J by 6 bases, with 10 bases left in between. Germline CDR1 SEHNR, CDR2 FQNEAQ (reference sequence). In DNA, the CDR3 is TGTGCCAGCAGCATCACAGAAGATGGCTACACCTTC. Translated: CASSITEDGYTF.

V usage is TRBV18 and J usage is TRBJ2-3; perhaps TRBD1 as D (6 bases). The CDR3 has 15 amino acids. Per the germline V gene, CDR1 is KGHSH and CDR2 is LQKENI. V was shortened by 5 bases and J by 0 bases, with 12 bases between the two germline ends. CDR3 DNA: TGTGCCAGCTCAATCCGGACAGACAGCACAGATACGCAGTATTTT. As protein: CASSIRTDSTDTQYF.

V is TRBV2 and J is TRBJ2-3; 12 bases fit TRBD1. Germline-derived CDR1 and CDR2 are SNHLY and FYNNEI. The CDR3 extends over 16 amino acids. The V gene end was trimmed by 3 bases and the J gene end by 5 bases; junction bases not matched to a gene: 6. CDR3 residues: CASSDRDRGRVDTQYF. The CDR3 DNA is TGTGCCAGCAGTGACCGGGACAGGGGGCGAGTAGATACGCAGTATTTT.

The rearrangement joins TRBV7-9 to TRBJ2-7; D is perhaps TRBD2 (6 bases). The CDR3 covers 14 residues. CDR1 SEHNR and CDR2 FQNEAQ come from the germline V gene (reference sequence). Trimming cost V 5 bases and J 1 base, with 12 bases left between them. The CDR3 DNA sequence: TGTGCCAGCAGCCCCGGACTATTTTCCTACGAGCAGTACTTC. Protein sequence: CASSPGLFSYEQYF.

V gene TRBV5-5 combines with J gene TRBJ1-5; 8 bases align to TRBD1. The CDR3 loop spans 14 amino acids. The J segment lost 5 bases and the V segment lost 3 bases, leaving 4 bases of the junction unmatched. CDR1 is SGHKS and CDR2 is YYEKEE in the germline V gene (reference sequence). CDR3 region: CASSWDRSYQPQHF. DNA of the CDR3: TGTGCCAGCAGCTGGGACAGGTCATATCAGCCCCAGCATTTT.

The rearrangement joins TRBV15 to TRBJ1-2; D not certain. V gave up 3 bases and J gave up 8 bases, with 7 bases separating them. The germline V gene has CDR1 LNHNV and CDR2 YYDKDF (reference sequence). CDR3 length equals 11 residues. Written as DNA, the CDR3 is TGTGCCACCAGCAGTCTAAGAGGCTACACCTTC. This sequence encodes CATSSLRGYTF.

V is TRBV27 and J is TRBJ2-2, with D perhaps matching TRBD2 (5 bases). The germline gives CDR1 MNHEY, CDR2 SMNVEV (reference sequence). The V end was cut by 6 bases, the J end by 0 bases, with 14 bases between. This CDR3 is 16 amino acids long. The CDR3 region has the DNA TGTGCCAGCAGCCCCGGCGGGCAGGCGAACACCGGGGAGCTGTTTTTT. Its translation: CASSPGGQANTGELFF.

The J gene is TRBJ2-7, the V gene TRBV4-3; D is ambiguous. The V end lost 0 bases, the J end lost 3 bases, and 9 bases lay between the germline ends. CDR3 length: 14 residues. Germline V gene sequence: CDR1 LGHNA, CDR2 YSLEER. CDR3: CASSQDGGSYEQYF. CDR3 in DNA: TGCGCCAGCAGCCAAGACGGCGGCAGCTACGAGCAGTACTTC.

This clone was found a few times. The J gene is TRBJ1-5, the V gene TRBV6-5; D remains ambiguous. The CDR3 sequence is 14 residues long. Germline V gene data show CDR1 as MNHEY and CDR2 as SVGAGI. With 0 bases removed from V and 3 bases from J, the gap between germline ends came to 6 bases. CDR3 nucleotide sequence: TGTGCCAGCAGTTACTCCGAGTTCAATCAGCCCCAGCATTTT. Translated, it gives CASSYSEFNQPQHF.

The gene calls are TRBV28 and TRBJ2-1; 7 bases match TRBD1. The CDR3 covers 15 residues. J lost 9 bases, V lost 2 bases, and 10 bases had no gene match. Per the germline V gene, CDR1 is MDHEN and CDR2 is SYDVKM. The CDR3 sequence: CASSLETGIWSEQFF. The CDR3 DNA reads as TGTGCCAGCAGTTTAGAGACAGGGATATGGAGTGAGCAGTTCTTC.

The genes are TRBV28 and TRBJ2-1; 8 bases match TRBD2. The ends lost 4 bases at V and 6 bases at J; junction bases unmatched: 5. Germline-derived CDR1 and CDR2 are MDHEN and SYDVKM. The CDR3 is 14 amino acids. CDR3 bases: TGTGCCAGCAGTTCGGGGGGGGAGGTCAATGAGCAGTTCTTC. As protein: CASSSGGEVNEQFF.

This chain links TRBV18 with TRBJ2-7, with a possible D match to TRBD2 (5 bases). The length of the CDR3 is 15 residues. CDR1 and CDR2 from the germline V gene are KGHSH and LQKENI. Deletions cut 6 bases from V and 3 bases from J, with 18 bases between. The CDR3 region is CASSPSRGWDYEQYF. In DNA form, the CDR3 reads TGTGCCAGCTCGCCCTCCCGGGGTTGGGACTACGAGCAGTACTTC. Based on the CDR3 plus reference TRBV18 and TRBJ2-7, the full variable domain is NAGVMQNPRHLVRRRGQEARLRCSPMKGHSHVYWYRQLPEEGLKFMVYLQKENIIDESGMPKERFSAEFPKEGPSILRIQQVVRGDSAAYFCASSPSRGWDYEQYFGPGTRLTVT.